The TCR beta chain described here comes from a study of T cell repertoires in cytomegalovirus infection. Study in general: The authors used CMV epitopes that were HLA-C-restricted (recently identified) and HLA-B-restricted (well studied).

The germline V and J ends were trimmed by 0 bases and 2 bases, with 5 bases remaining between them. CDR3 length: 15 residues. Germline V gene lookup returns CDR1 KGHSH and CDR2 LQKENI. TCRdb reprocessed the reads via MiXCR and lists one record per CDR3 protein. The data show 250,000 to 400,000 distinct CDR3 sequences, roughly 25% seen once. About this clonotype: Its specificity is not known.

The chain is built from TRBV18 and TRBJ2-6; maybe TRBD2 (5 bases). This TCR was recovered from a human donor in good health (CMV status not recorded). Some clones in this sample may be carry-over from other donors' samples. Source: cultured PBMCs, taken from culture after CMV antigen stimulation. The DNA for the CDR3 is TGTGCCAGCTCACCACCGAGGGCTGGGGCCAACGTCCTGACTTTC. Its translation: CASSPPRAGANVLTF.